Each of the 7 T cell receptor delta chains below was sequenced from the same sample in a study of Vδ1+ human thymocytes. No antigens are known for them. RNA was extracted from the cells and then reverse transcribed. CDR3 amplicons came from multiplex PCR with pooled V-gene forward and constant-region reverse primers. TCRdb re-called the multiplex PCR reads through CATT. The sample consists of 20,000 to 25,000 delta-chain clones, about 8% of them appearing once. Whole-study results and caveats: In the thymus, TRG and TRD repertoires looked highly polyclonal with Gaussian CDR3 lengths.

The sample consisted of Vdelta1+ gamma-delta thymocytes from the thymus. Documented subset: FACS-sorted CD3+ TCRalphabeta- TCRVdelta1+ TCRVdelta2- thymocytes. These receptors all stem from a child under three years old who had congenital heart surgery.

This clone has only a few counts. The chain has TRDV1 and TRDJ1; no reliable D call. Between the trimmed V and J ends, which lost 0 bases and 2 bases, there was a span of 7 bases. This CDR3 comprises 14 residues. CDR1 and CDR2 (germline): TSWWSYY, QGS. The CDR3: CALGELDLTDKLIF. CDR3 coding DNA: TGTGCTCTTGGGGAACTGGATCTTACCGATAAACTCATCTTT.

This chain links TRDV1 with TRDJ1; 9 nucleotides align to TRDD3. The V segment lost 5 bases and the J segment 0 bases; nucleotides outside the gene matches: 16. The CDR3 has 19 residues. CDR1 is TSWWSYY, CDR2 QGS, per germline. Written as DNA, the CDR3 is TGTGCTCTTGGGAACGGTACTGGGGGACGATACCCGTACACCGATAAACTCATCTTT. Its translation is CALGNGTGGRYPYTDKLIF.

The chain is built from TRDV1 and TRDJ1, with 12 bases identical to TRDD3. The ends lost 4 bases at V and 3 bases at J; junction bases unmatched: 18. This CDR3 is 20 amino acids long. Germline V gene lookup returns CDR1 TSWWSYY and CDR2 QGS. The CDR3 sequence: CALGVRLANRTGGYSDKLIF. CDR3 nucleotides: TGTGCTCTTGGGGTCCGATTAGCTAATCGTACTGGGGGATACTCCGATAAACTCATCTTT.

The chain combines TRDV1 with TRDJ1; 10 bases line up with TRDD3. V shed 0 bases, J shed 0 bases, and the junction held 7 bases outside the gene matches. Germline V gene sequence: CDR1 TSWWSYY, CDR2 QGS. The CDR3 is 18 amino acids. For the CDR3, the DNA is TGTGCTCTTGGGGAACTTGACTGGGGGATCCCGTACACCGATAAACTCATCTTT. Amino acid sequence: CALGELDWGIPYTDKLIF.

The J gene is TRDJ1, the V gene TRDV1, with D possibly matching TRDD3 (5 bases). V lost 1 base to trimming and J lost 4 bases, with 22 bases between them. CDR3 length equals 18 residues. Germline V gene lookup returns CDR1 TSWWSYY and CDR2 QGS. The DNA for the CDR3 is TGTGCTCTTGGGGAACAGGAACCTAAAGGGATTGTTGACGATAAACTCATCTTT. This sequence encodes CALGEQEPKGIVDDKLIF.

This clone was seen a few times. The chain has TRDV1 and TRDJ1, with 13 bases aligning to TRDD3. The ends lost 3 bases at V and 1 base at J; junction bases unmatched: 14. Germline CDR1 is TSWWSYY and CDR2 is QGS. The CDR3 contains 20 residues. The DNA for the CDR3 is TGTGCTCTTGGGGACTTCCTCCCGTACTGGGGGATACGGGCCACCGATAAACTCATCTTT. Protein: CALGDFLPYWGIRATDKLIF.

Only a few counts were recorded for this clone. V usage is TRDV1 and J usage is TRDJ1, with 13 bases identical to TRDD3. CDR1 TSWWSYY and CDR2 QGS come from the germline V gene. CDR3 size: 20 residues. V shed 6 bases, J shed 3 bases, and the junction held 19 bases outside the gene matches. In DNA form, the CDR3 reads TGTGCTCTTGGCGCCTTCCCCCACACTGGGGGATACGCGTGTCCCGATAAACTCATCTTT. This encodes CALGAFPHTGGYACPDKLIF.